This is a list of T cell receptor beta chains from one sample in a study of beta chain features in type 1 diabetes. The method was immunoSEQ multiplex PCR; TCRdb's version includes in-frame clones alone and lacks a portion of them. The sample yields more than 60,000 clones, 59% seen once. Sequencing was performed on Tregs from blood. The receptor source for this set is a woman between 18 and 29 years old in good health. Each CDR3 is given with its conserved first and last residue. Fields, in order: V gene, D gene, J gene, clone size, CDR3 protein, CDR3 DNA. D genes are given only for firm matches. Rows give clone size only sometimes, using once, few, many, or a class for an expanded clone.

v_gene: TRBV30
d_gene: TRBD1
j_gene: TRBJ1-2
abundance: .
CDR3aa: CAWSVLGTGISHGYTF
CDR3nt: TGTGCCTGGAGTGTACTGGGGACAGGGATCTCCCATGGCTACACCTTC

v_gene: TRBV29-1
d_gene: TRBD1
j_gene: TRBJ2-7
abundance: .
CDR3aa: CSVGGQGLYEQYF
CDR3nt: TGCAGCGTTGGGGGACAGGGGTTATACGAGCAGTACTTC

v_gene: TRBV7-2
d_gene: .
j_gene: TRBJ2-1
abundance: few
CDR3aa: CASSFEVWSYNEQFF
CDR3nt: TGTGCCAGCAGCTTTGAGGTCTGGTCCTACAATGAGCAGTTCTTC

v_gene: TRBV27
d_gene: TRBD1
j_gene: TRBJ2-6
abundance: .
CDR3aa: CASSFRGRGANVLTF
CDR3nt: TGTGCCAGCAGTTTCAGGGGGAGAGGGGCCAACGTCCTGACTTTC

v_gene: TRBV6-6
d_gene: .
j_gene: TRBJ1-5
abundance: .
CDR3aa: CASSPPGGGGQPQHF
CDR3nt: TGTGCCAGCAGCCCTCCCGGGGGGGGAGGCCAGCCCCAGCATTTT

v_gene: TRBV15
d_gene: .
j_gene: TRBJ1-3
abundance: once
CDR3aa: CATRGSGNTIYF
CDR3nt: TGTGCCACCCGGGGTTCTGGAAACACCATATATTTT

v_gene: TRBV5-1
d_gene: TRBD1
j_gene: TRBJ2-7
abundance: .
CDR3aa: CASSPTGTGSYEQYF
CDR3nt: TGCGCCAGCAGCCCCACCGGGACAGGATCCTACGAGCAGTACTTC

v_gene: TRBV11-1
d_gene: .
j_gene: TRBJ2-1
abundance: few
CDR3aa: CASSLRLGAHEQFF
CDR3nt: TGTGCCAGCAGCTTACGGCTAGGGGCTCATGAGCAGTTCTTC

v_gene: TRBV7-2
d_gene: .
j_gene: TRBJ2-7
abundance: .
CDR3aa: CASSPRRDSYEQYF
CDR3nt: TGTGCCAGCAGCCCACGTCGCGACTCCTACGAGCAGTACTTC

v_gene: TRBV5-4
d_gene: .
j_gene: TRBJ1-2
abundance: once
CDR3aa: CASSLREGALGYTF
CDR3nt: TGTGCCAGCAGCTTGAGGGAAGGGGCATTAGGCTACACCTTC

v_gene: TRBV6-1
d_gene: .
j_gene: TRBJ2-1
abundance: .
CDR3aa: CASTKQEEKFF
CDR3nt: TGTGCCAGCACGAAGCAGGAGGAAAAGTTCTTC